The clone carrying this T cell receptor (beta chain) was observed many times. The antigen remains unidentified. The observed sequence ends 3 residues before the CDR3 terminus, with the missing tail filled in from the germline J gene. These data come from a study of T cell clonality in common variable immunodeficiency. Study-wide results and limits: CVID subjects had higher TCRbeta clonality than healthy controls, most marked in about a third. Fewer TCRbeta clones were shared among CVID subjects than controls. The cause of increased CVID clonality remains unclear without subpopulation sequencing.

Sequencing input was equivalent genomic DNA from CVID and controls. Sequencing used immunoSEQ multiplex PCR; TCRdb keeps in-frame clones, though not all of them. The profile covers about 39,000 clones, none occurring a single time. The CDR3 loop spans 14 amino acids. V gave up 3 bases and J gave up 9 bases; unmatched junction bases: 8. From germline, CDR1 is DFQATT and CDR2 SNEGSKA (reference sequence). V and J are TRBV20-1 and TRBJ2-1; 10 bases are shared with TRBD2. This clonotype was obtained from a person between 18 and 75 years old in good health. The specimen was peripheral blood mononuclear cells. The CDR3 reads CSARLAGVYGEQFF. Partial CDR3 DNA: TGCAGTGCTAGGCTAGCGGGAGTTTATGGTGAG.